The source of this T cell receptor (beta chain) is a study of T cells in Graves' hyperthyroidism and ophthalmopathy. General observations from the study: By a 13 V-J model, ophthalmopathy was set apart from stable hyperthyroidism.

With V trimmed by 6 bases and J by 5 bases, 5 bases remained unmatched. Germline V gene data show CDR1 as LNHDA and CDR2 as SQIVND (reference sequence). The CDR3 is made up of 15 amino acids. Using RNA transcripts as the source, TCR beta CDR3 regions were amplified. First-round RT-PCR of the TCR CDR3 relied on the HTBI primer set. In TCRdb, the multiplex PCR reads were re-called with MiXCR into one record per CDR3 protein. In the table there are around 420,000 distinct CDR3 sequences, approximately 15% of which are singletons. This clonotype has only a few counts. Its antigen remains unknown. The V and J genes are TRBV19 and TRBJ2-5; 14 nucleotides line up with TRBD2. Sequencing was carried out using blood. The sequence derives from a woman aged 18 to 35 with Graves' hyperthyroidism. The CDR3 is CASRPTSGRGETQYF. The CDR3 coding sequence is TGTGCCAGTAGACCGACTAGCGGGAGGGGTGAGACCCAGTACTTC.